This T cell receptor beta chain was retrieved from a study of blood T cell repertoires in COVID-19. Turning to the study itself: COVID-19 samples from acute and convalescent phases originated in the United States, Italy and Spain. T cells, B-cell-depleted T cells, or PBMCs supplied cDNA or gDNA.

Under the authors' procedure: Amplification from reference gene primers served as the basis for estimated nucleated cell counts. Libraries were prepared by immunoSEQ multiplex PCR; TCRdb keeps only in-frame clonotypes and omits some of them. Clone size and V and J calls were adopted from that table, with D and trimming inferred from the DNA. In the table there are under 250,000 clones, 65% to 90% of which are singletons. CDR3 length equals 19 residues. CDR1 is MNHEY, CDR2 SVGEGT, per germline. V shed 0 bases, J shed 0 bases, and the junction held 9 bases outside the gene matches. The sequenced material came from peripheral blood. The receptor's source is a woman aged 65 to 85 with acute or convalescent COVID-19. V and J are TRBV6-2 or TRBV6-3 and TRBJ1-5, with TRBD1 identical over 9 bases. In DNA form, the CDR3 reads TGTGCCAGCAGTTACTCGATGGGACAGGGCGGAAATAGCAATCAGCCCCAGCATTTT. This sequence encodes CASSYSMGQGGNSNQPQHF.